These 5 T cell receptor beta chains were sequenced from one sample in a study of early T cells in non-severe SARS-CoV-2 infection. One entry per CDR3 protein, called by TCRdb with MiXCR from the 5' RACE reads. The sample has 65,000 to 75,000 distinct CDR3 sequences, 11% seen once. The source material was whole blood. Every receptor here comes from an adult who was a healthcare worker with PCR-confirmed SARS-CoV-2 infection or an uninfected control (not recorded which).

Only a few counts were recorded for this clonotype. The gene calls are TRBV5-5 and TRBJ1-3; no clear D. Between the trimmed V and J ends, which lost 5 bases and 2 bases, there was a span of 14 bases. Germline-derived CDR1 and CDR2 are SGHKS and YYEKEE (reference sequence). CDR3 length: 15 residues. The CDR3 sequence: CASSPDLIAGNTIYF. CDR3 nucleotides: TGTGCCAGCAGTCCAGACCTCATTGCTGGAAACACCATATATTTT.

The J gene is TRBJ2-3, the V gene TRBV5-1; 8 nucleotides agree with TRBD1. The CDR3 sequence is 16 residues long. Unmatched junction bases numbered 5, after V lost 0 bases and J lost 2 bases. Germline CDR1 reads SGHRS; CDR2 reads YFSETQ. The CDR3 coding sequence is TGCGCCAGCAGCTTGGCCCGGGGACAGGCCACAGATACGCAGTATTTT. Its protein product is CASSLARGQATDTQYF.

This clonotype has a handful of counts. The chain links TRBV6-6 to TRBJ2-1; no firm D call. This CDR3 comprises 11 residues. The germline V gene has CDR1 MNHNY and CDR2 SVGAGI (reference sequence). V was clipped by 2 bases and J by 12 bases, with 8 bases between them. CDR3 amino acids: CASSYGGGQFF. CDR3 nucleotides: TGTGCCAGCAGTTACGGTGGCGGGCAGTTCTTC.

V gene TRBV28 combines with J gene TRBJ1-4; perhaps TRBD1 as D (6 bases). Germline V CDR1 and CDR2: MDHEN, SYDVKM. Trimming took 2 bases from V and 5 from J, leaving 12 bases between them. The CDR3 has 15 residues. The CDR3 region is CASSLIGTGNEKLFF. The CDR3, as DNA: TGTGCCAGCAGTTTAATAGGAACAGGGAATGAAAAACTGTTTTTT.

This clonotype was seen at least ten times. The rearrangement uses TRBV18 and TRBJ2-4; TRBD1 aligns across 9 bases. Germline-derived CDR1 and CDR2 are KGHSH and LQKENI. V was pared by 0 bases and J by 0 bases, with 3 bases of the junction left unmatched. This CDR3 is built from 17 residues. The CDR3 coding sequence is TGTGCCAGCTCACCACCGCGGACAGGGGCAGCCAAAAACATTCAGTACTTC. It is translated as CASSPPRTGAAKNIQYF. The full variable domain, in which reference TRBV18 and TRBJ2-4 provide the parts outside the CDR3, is NAGVMQNPRHLVRRRGQEARLRCSPMKGHSHVYWYRQLPEEGLKFMVYLQKENIIDESGMPKERFSAEFPKEGPSILRIQQVVRGDSAAYFCASSPPRTGAAKNIQYFGAGTRLSVL.